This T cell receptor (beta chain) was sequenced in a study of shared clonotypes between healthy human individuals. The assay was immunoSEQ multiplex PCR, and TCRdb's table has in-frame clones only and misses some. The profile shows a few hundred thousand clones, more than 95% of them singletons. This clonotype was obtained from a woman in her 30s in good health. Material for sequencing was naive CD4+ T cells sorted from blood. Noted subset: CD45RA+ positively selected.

The CDR3 spells CASSLMVQPNTGELFF. CDR3 sequence (DNA): TGCGCCAGCAGCTTGATGGTACAGCCGAACACCGGGGAGCTGTTTTTT. The chain recombines TRBV5-1 with TRBJ2-2; D gene uncertain. Trimming took 1 base from V and 0 from J, leaving 10 bases between them. The CDR3 contains 16 residues. Germline V lookup: CDR1 SGHRS, CDR2 YFSETQ.